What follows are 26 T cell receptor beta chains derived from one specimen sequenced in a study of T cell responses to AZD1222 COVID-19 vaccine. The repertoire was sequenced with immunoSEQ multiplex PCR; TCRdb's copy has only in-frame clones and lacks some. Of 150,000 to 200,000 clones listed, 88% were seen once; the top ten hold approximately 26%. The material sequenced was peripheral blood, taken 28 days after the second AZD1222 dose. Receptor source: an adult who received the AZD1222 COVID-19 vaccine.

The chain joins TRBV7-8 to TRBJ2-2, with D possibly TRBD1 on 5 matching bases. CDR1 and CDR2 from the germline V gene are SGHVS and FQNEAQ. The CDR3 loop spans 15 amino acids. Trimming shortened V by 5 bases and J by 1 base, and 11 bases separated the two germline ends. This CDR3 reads CASSRGQQNTGELFF. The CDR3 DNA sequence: TGTGCCAGCAGCCGAGGACAACAGAACACCGGGGAGCTGTTTTTT.

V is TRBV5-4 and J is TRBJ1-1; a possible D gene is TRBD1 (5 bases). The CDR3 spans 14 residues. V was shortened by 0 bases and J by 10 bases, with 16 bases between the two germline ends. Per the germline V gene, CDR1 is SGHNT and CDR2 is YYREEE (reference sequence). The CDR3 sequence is CASSLDVGARGAFF. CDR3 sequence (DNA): TGTGCCAGCAGCTTGGATGTTGGGGCCCGTGGAGCTTTCTTT.

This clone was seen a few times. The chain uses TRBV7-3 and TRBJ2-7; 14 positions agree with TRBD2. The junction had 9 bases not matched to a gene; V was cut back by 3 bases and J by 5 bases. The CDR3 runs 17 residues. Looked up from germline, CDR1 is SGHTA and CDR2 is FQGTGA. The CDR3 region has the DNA TGTGCCAGCAGCTTTCCCAGGACTAGCGGGAGGATCCACGAGCAGTACTTC. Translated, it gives CASSFPRTSGRIHEQYF.

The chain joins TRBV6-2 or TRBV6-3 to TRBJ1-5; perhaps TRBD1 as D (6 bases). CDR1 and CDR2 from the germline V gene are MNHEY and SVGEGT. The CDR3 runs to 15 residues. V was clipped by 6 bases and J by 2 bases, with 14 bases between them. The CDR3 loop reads CASSSDRLGNQPQHF. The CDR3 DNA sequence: TGTGCCAGCAGCTCGGACAGACTCGGCAATCAGCCCCAGCATTTT.

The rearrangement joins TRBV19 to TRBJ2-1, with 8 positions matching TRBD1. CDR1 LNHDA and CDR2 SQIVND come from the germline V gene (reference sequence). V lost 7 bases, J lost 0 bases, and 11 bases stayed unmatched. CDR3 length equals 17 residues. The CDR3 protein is CASTTRGLPSSYNEQFF. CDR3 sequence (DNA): TGTGCCAGTACCACCAGGGGGCTGCCGAGCTCCTACAATGAGCAGTTCTTC. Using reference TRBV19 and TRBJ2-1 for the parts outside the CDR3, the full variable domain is DGGITQSPKYLFRKEGQNVTLSCEQNLNHDAMYWYRQDPGQGLRLIYYSQIVNDFQKGDIAEGYSVSREKKESFPLTVTSAQKNPTAFYLCASTTRGLPSSYNEQFFGPGTRLTVL.

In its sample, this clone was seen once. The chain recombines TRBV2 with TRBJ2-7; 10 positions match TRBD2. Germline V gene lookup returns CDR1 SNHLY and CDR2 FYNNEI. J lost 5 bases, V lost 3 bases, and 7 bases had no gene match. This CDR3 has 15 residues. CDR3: CASSDGASGSHEQYF. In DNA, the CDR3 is TGTGCCAGCAGTGACGGGGCTAGCGGGAGTCACGAGCAGTACTTC.

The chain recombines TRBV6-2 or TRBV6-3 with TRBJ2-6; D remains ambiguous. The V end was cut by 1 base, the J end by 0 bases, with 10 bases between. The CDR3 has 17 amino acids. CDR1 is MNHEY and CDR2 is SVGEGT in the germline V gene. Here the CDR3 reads CASSYWPTHSGANVLTF. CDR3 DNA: TGTGCCAGCAGTTACTGGCCTACCCACTCTGGGGCCAACGTCCTGACTTTC.

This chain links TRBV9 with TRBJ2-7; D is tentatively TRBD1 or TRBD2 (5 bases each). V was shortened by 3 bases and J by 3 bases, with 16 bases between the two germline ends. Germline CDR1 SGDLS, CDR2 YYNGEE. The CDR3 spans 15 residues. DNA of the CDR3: TGTGCCAGCAGCGCCGAAGGGGCGGGTCTCTACGAGCAGTACTTC. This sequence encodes CASSAEGAGLYEQYF.

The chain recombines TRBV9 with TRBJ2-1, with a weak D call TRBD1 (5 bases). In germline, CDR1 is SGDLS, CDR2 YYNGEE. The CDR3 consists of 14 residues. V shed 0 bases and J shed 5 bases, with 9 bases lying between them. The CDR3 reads CASSVASDNNEQFF. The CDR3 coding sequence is TGTGCCAGCAGCGTAGCTTCGGACAACAATGAGCAGTTCTTC.

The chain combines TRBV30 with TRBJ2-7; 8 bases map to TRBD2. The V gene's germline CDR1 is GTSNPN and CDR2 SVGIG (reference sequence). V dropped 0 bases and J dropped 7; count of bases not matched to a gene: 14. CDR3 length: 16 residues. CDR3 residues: CAWSVAGGAPLREQYF. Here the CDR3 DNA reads TGTGCCTGGAGTGTGGCGGGAGGTGCCCCTCTACGGGAGCAGTACTTC.

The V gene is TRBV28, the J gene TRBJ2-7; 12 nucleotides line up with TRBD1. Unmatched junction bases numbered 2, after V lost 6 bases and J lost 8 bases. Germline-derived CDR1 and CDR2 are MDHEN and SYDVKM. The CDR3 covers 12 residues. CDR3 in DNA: TGTGCCAGCAGCGGGACAGGGGGCCAGCAGTACTTC. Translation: CASSGTGGQQYF.

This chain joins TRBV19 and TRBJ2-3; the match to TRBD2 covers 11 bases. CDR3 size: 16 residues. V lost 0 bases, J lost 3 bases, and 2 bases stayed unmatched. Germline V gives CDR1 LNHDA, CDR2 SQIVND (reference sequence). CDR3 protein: CASSIEGLAVTDTQYF. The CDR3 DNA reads TGTGCCAGTAGTATAGAGGGACTAGCGGTAACAGATACGCAGTATTTT. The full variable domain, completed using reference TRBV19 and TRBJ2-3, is DGGITQSPKYLFRKEGQNVTLSCEQNLNHDAMYWYRQDPGQGLRLIYYSQIVNDFQKGDIAEGYSVSREKKESFPLTVTSAQKNPTAFYLCASSIEGLAVTDTQYFGPGTRLTVL.

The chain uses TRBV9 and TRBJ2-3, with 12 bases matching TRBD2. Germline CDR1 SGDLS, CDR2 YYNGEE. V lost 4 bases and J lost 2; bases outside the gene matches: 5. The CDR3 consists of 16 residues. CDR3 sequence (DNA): TGTGCCAGCAGCACCGGACTAGCGGGACCCACAGATACGCAGTATTTT. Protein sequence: CASSTGLAGPTDTQYF.

CDR3 amino acids: CASSVDTRTGGEQYF. The CDR3 bases are TGTGCCAGCAGCGTAGATACCCGGACAGGGGGCGAGCAGTACTTC. The chain joins TRBV9 to TRBJ2-7; 10 positions agree with TRBD1. This CDR3 contains 15 residues. Trimming at V came to 0 bases and at J to 6 bases, leaving 6 bases not matched to a gene. Germline V gene data show CDR1 as SGDLS and CDR2 as YYNGEE.

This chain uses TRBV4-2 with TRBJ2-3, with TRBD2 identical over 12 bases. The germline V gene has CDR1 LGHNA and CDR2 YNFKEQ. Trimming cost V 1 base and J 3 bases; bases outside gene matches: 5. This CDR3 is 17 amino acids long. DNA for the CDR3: TGTGCCAGCAGCCAAGGACTAGCGGGAGAGCGGACAGATACGCAGTATTTT. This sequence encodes CASSQGLAGERTDTQYF.

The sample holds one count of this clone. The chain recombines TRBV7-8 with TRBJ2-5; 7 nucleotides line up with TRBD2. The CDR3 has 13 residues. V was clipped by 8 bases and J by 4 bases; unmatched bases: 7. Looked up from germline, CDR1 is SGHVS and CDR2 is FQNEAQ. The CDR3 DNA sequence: TGTGCCAGCCGCCCGTGGGGGGGAGAGACCCAGTACTTC. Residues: CASRPWGGETQYF.

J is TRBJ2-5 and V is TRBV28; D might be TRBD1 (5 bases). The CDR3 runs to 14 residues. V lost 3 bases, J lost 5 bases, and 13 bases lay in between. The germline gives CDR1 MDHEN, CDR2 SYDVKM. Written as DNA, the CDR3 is TGTGCCAGCAGTTTTTTAGGGGTCGGGGAGACCCAGTACTTC. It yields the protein CASSFLGVGETQYF.

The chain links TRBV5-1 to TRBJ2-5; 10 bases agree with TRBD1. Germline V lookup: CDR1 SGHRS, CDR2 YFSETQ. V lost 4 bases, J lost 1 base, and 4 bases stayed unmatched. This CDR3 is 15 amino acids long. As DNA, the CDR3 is TGCGCCAGCAGCCTCGACAGGGGGCTCCAAGAGACCCAGTACTTC. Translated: CASSLDRGLQETQYF.

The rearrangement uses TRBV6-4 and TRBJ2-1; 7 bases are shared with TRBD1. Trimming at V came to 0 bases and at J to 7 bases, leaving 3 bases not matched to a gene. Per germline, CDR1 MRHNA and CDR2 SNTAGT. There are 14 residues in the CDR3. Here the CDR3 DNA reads TGTGCCAGCAGTGACTCCACAGGGGTAAATGAGCAGTTCTTC. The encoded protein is CASSDSTGVNEQFF.

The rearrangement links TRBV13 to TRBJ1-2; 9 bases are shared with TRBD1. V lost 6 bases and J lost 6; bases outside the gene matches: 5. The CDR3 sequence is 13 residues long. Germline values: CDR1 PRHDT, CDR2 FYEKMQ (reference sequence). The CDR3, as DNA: TGTGCCAGCAGGGGAACAGGGGGCGATGGCTACACCTTC. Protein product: CASRGTGGDGYTF.

The CDR3 loop reads CASSLSPSGTQYF. The CDR3, as DNA: TGTGCCAGCAGCTTAAGCCCATCTGGGACCCAGTACTTC. The genes are TRBV7-2 and TRBJ2-5; D uncertain. CDR1 and CDR2 (germline): SGHTA, FQGNSA. With 2 bases removed from V and 7 bases from J, the gap between germline ends came to 11 bases. The CDR3 totals 13 residues.

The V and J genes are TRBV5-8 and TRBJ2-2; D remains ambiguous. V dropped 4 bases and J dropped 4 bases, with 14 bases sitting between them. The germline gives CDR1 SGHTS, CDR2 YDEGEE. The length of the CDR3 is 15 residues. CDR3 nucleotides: TGTGCCAGCAGCACAATTGCGGACGTCACCGGGGAGCTGTTTTTT. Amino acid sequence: CASSTIADVTGELFF.

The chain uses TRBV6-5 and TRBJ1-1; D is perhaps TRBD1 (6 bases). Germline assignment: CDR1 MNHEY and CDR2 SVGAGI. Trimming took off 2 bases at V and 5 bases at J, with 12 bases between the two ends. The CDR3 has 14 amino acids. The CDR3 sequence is CASSYDRLGTEAFF. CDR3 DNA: TGTGCCAGCAGTTACGACAGGCTCGGGACTGAAGCTTTCTTT.

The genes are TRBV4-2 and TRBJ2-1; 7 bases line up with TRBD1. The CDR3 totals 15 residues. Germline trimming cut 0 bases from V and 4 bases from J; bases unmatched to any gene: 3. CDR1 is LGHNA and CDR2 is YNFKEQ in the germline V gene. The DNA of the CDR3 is TGTGCCAGCAGCCAAGAAACAGGGGAATACAATGAGCAGTTCTTC. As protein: CASSQETGEYNEQFF.

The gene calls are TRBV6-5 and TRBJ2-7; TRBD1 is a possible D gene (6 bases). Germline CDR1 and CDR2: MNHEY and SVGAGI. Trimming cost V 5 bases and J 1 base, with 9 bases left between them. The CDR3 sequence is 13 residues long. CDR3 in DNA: TGTGCCAGCAGTCACAGGGTATCCTACGAGCAGTACTTC. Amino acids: CASSHRVSYEQYF.

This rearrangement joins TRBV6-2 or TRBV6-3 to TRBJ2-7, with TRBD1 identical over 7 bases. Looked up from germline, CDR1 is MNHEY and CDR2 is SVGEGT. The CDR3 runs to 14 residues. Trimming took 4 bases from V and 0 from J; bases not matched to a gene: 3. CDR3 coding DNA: TGTGCCAGCAGTTTGGACAGGTCCTCCTACGAGCAGTACTTC. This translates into CASSLDRSSYEQYF.